The clone carrying this T cell receptor (beta chain) was picked up a small number of times. Antigen specificity is unknown. The data stem from a study of T cells in tumors after PD-1 blockade. Overall study: A subset received ongoing vismodegib 150 mg daily alongside anti-PD-1 therapy. Mean per blood sample: about 100,000 templates (about 24,000-280,000), around 34,000 unique clonotypes. Notes on the study in general: Some novel exhausted tumor clones appeared in pre-treatment blood, suggesting peripheral recruitment.

Some clones are missing from TCRdb's copy, which holds only in-frame ones; the method was immunoSEQ multiplex PCR. The table lists fewer than 40,000 clones, roughly 76% of them singletons, with around two fifths in the top ten. The CDR3 is 13 amino acids. Trimming took off 2 bases at V and 10 bases at J, with 9 bases between the two ends. The germline V gene has CDR1 MNHEY and CDR2 SMNVEV (reference sequence). V and J are TRBV27 and TRBJ1-6; D is uncertain. The sequences come from PBMCs, collected after anti-PD-1 treatment. The TCR sequence derives from a human donor with basal cell carcinoma. Written as DNA, the CDR3 is TGTGCCAGCAGTTTAAATAGACAATCACCCCTCCACTTT. It encodes CASSLNRQSPLHF.